There are many counts of the clone carrying this TCR beta chain. The antigen is undetermined. The data were obtained in a study of identical twins. In TCRdb, the 5' RACE reads were re-called with MiXCR into one record per CDR3 protein. The sample has about 570,000 distinct CDR3 sequences, 9% to 10% seen once. General study findings and limits: Sequences that were beta out-of-frame showed weaker excess twin sharing. Cord blood beta clonotypes present at high abundance carried fewer insertions; no such pattern appeared in memory repertoires.

There are 15 residues in the CDR3. The V gene's germline CDR1 is KGHSH and CDR2 LQKENI. V shed 3 bases and J 10 bases; nucleotides not matched to a gene: 10. This same sample was also taken into another study, of yellow fever vaccine responses in identical twins.

The chain is built from TRBV18 and TRBJ2-2, with 8 bases fitting TRBD1. Sequenced sample: PBMCs. This receptor was obtained from a woman between 18 and 30 years old in good health. The CDR3 sequence: CASSPIGQGHAELFF. DNA for the CDR3: TGTGCCAGCTCACCGATAGGACAGGGCCATGCGGAGCTGTTTTTT.